These 19 T cell receptor beta chains were all obtained from the same sample, sequenced in a study of CD8+CD57+ T cells in acquired aplastic anemia (dated by TCRdb to about 2018). TCRdb records Illumina HiSeq 2000 as the sequencer. Genomic DNA served as template for TCR beta VDJ combination and CDR3 sequence profiling. The public reads were quality trimmed at Q25 with fastp and then assembled into clones with MiXCR by TCRdb, keeping productive beta chains. Each CDR3 protein gets just one entry, which takes the most common genes and DNA from the rows behind it. The sample data list hundreds of thousands of distinct CDR3 sequences, and roughly a third of these were observed just once. The ten largest clones represent nearly 0.85% of the sample. The patients picked for sequencing were ones in whom flow cytometry had shown an expansion of CD8+CD57+ cells. The sequenced sample was sorted CD4+, CD8+, or CD8+CD57+ T cells (not recorded which) from PBMCs. These receptors all come from a human donor with aplastic anemia.

About this clonotype itself: One end of the junction fails to match germline, which may point to a read error. The chain joins TRBV5-1 to TRBJ2-3; the match to TRBD2 covers 13 bases. This CDR3 comprises 15 residues. Germline CDR1 is SGHRS and CDR2 is YFSETQ. The CDR3 nucleotides read TGCGCCAGCCGACTAGCGGGGGGATATGCAGATACGCAGTGTTTT. This sequence encodes CASRLAGGYADTQCF.

Comments on this clonotype: A junction end diverges from the germline sequence, so it may reflect a read error. J is TRBJ1-3 and V is TRBV10-3; perhaps TRBD1 as D (6 bases). This CDR3 region has 14 residues. Germline CDR1 ENHRY, CDR2 SYGVKD. The CDR3 nucleotides read TGTGCCAGCAGTTACCCGGGGGATCGGGACACCACATATTTT. Its translation is CASSYPGDRDTTYF.

The chain has TRBV29-1 and TRBJ1-2, with D uncertain. The CDR3 has 12 residues. The V and J ends lost 7 bases and 2 bases respectively, with 11 bases between them. The germline CDR1 and CDR2 sequences are SQVTM and ANQGSEA. CDR3 loop: CSADDRNYGYTF. In DNA, the CDR3 is TGCAGCGCTGATGACCGAAACTATGGCTACACCTTC.

This clonotype was detected ten times or more. J is TRBJ1-2 and V is TRBV5-1; unclear D gene. Germline V gene data show CDR1 as SGHRS and CDR2 as YFSETQ. The CDR3 covers 14 residues. Trimming took off 0 bases at V and 2 bases at J, with 8 bases between the two ends. The CDR3 bases are TGCGCCAGCAGCTTGGAGGGCTCCAACTATGGCTACACCTTC. Translated: CASSLEGSNYGYTF.

The chain employs TRBV10-2 and TRBJ1-2; D call uncertain. Germline CDR1 reads WSHSY; CDR2 reads SAAADI. The CDR3 runs 13 residues. V shed 3 bases and J shed 2 bases, with 7 bases lying between them. The DNA of the CDR3 is TGCGCCAGCAGTGACGAGGGCAACTATGGCTACACCTTC. This translates into CASSDEGNYGYTF.

The chain carries TRBV7-8 and TRBJ1-2; 7 bases agree with TRBD1. The CDR3 is 13 residues long. Trimming cost V 3 bases and J 6 bases; bases outside gene matches: 4. CDR1 SGHVS and CDR2 FQNEAQ come from the germline V gene. CDR3 sequence (DNA): TGTGCCAGCAGCTTCGAGCAGGGGGATGGCTACACCTTC. The encoded protein is CASSFEQGDGYTF.

This clonotype showed up many times. The genes are TRBV20-1 and TRBJ2-7; 11 positions match TRBD2. This CDR3 region has 13 residues. From germline, CDR1 is DFQATT and CDR2 SNEGSKA (reference sequence). V lost 5 bases, J lost 6 bases, and 6 bases stayed unmatched. The CDR3 DNA follows: TGCAGTGCTGGGGGACTAGCGGAGATCGAGCAGTACTTC. It yields the protein CSAGGLAEIEQYF.

There are many counts of this clonotype. J is TRBJ2-5 and V is TRBV7-8, with D possibly called TRBD1 or TRBD2 (5 bases each). Germline assignment: CDR1 SGHVS and CDR2 FQNEAQ. The CDR3 contains 13 residues. Between the trimmed V and J ends, which lost 5 bases and 0 bases, there was a span of 7 bases. The CDR3 nucleotides read TGTGCCAGCAGCCCGGGACACCAAGAGACCCAGTACTTC. This encodes CASSPGHQETQYF.

The chain recombines TRBV13 with TRBJ2-5, with D unclear. Germline V lookup: CDR1 PRHDT, CDR2 FYEKMQ (reference sequence). V was cut by 0 bases and J by 7 bases, with 12 bases left in between. This CDR3 is 14 amino acids long. CDR3 protein: CASSLGGELGTQYF. In DNA, the CDR3 is TGTGCCAGCAGCTTAGGTGGGGAATTGGGGACCCAGTACTTC.

A note on this clonotype: One end of the junction fails to match germline, which may point to a read error. The gene calls are TRBV10-3 and TRBJ2-1; 9 bases align to TRBD2. Germline loops: CDR1 ENHRY, CDR2 SYGVKD. The length of the CDR3 is 15 residues. CDR3 protein: CASSDGGGAANEQFF. CDR3 nucleotide sequence: TGTGCCAGCAGTGACGGCGGGGGGGCGGCGAATGAGCAGTTCTTC.

V gene TRBV15 combines with J gene TRBJ2-7; D unresolved. With 0 bases removed from V and 3 bases from J, the gap between germline ends came to 12 bases. This CDR3 has 15 residues. CDR1 and CDR2 (germline): LNHNV, YYDKDF (reference sequence). The CDR3, as DNA: TGTGCCACCAGCAGAGATAATGGGTGGATCTACGAGCAGTACTTC. This encodes CATSRDNGWIYEQYF.

The genes are TRBV15 and TRBJ2-1; 10 nucleotides match TRBD2. J was trimmed by 6 bases and V by 5 bases; bases with no gene match: 16. This CDR3 is 18 amino acids long. Per germline, CDR1 LNHNV and CDR2 YYDKDF (reference sequence). DNA of the CDR3: TGTGCCACCAGCCCCGACCTGAGGACTAGCGGCTTTGCCAATGAGCAGTTCTTC. It translates to CATSPDLRTSGFANEQFF.

This clonotype was counted at least ten times. J is TRBJ2-5 and V is TRBV19; D gene unclear. V was cut by 1 base and J by 0 bases, with 6 bases left in between. Germline CDR1 is LNHDA and CDR2 is SQIVND (reference sequence). The CDR3 length is 14 residues. The CDR3 DNA reads TGTGCCAGTAGTATAGGGGCGTACCAAGAGACCCAGTACTTC. Translated: CASSIGAYQETQYF.

The chain carries TRBV9 and TRBJ2-1; 9 nucleotides line up with TRBD1. CDR1 SGDLS and CDR2 YYNGEE come from the germline V gene. The CDR3 sequence is 15 residues long. Trimming removed 0 bases from V and 5 bases from J; junction bases left unmatched: 3. The DNA for the CDR3 is TGTGCCAGCAGCGTAGAGGGGACAGGGCACAATGAGCAGTTCTTC. Protein product: CASSVEGTGHNEQFF.

This clonotype was recorded many times. J is TRBJ2-7 and V is TRBV2; D remains ambiguous. This CDR3 is built from 13 residues. Germline V gene sequence: CDR1 SNHLY, CDR2 FYNNEI. With 5 bases removed from V and 1 base from J, the gap between germline ends came to 9 bases. For the CDR3, the DNA is TGTGCCAGCAGTCCGGTTCGTTCCTACGAGCAGTACTTC. As protein: CASSPVRSYEQYF. Complete variable domain (other parts from reference TRBV2 and TRBJ2-7): EPEVTQTPSHQVTQMGQEVILRCVPISNHLYFYWYRQILGQKVEFLVSFYNNEISEKSEIFDDQFSVERPDGSNFTLKIRSTKLEDSAMYFCASSPVRSYEQYFGPGTRLTVT.

The sample holds many counts of this clonotype. The V call is TRBV10-2, the J call TRBJ2-7; D perhaps matches TRBD2 (6 bases). Deletions cut 5 bases from V and 3 bases from J, with 11 bases between. CDR3 length: 13 residues. Germline CDR1 WSHSY, CDR2 SAAADI. CDR3 nucleotides: TGCGCCAGCAGTCCGGGGGTAGACTACGAGCAGTACTTC. It specifies CASSPGVDYEQYF.

This clonotype was counted only a few times. This chain uses TRBV10-3 with TRBJ1-4, with D perhaps matching TRBD1 (5 bases). V gave up 10 bases and J gave up 8 bases, with 17 bases separating them. The CDR3 totals 13 residues. Germline CDR1 ENHRY, CDR2 SYGVKD. As DNA, the CDR3 is TGTGCCAGCAACGAACCGAGGGGAGAAAAACTGTTTTTT. It is translated as CASNEPRGEKLFF.

This clonotype was found many times. The V and J genes are TRBV19 and TRBJ1-2; 7 bases agree with TRBD1. The V segment lost 6 bases and the J segment 2 bases; nucleotides outside the gene matches: 3. The germline V gene has CDR1 LNHDA and CDR2 SQIVND (reference sequence). There are 13 residues in the CDR3. This CDR3 is CASRAQGNYGYTF. The CDR3 DNA follows: TGTGCCAGTAGGGCACAGGGGAACTATGGCTACACCTTC.

In this sample, this clonotype turned up a few times. J is TRBJ2-7 and V is TRBV5-1, with D perhaps TRBD1 (6 bases). Germline V lookup: CDR1 SGHRS, CDR2 YFSETQ. V was pared by 4 bases and J by 2 bases, with 19 bases between. The CDR3 sequence is 16 residues long. The CDR3 nucleotides read TGCGCCAGCAGCCCCGCCCCGGGACACCGAGCCTACGAGCAGTACTTC. Translating gives CASSPAPGHRAYEQYF.